A selection of T cell receptor beta chains follows, all from one sample in a study of shared clonotypes between healthy human individuals. The assay was immunoSEQ multiplex PCR, and TCRdb's table has in-frame clones only and misses some. Found here are approximately 2,000,000 clones, 85% to 95% of them singletons; the top ten hold 0.37%. What was sequenced was naive CD4+ T cells from PBMCs. The source is a man between 18 and 35 years old in good health. Some clones in this sample may be carry-over from other donors' samples. CDR3s include the opening cysteine and the closing phenylalanine or tryptophan. D genes are given only for firm matches. Rows may omit the clone size; those that give it use once, few, many or a size class.

clone size | D gene | J gene | V gene | CDR3 protein | CDR3 DNA
NA | NA | TRBJ2-6 | TRBV28 | CASSSPGSGANVLTF | TGTGCCAGCAGTTCTCCAGGGTCCGGGGCCAACGTCCTGACTTTC
NA | TRBD1 | TRBJ1-2 | TRBV6-6 | CASSWTGLGGYTF | TGTGCCAGCAGTTGGACAGGATTGGGTGGCTACACCTTC
NA | TRBD1 | TRBJ2-7 | TRBV5-5 | CASSAIRDRLSGEQYF | TGTGCCAGCAGCGCAATCCGGGACAGGTTATCCGGCGAGCAGTACTTC
NA | NA | TRBJ2-7 | TRBV2 | CASSESTGEQYF | TGTGCCAGCAGTGAAAGCACCGGGGAACAGTACTTC
NA | NA | TRBJ2-7 | TRBV9 | CASSVVAAGYEQYF | TGTGCCAGCAGCGTAGTAGCGGCTGGCTACGAGCAGTACTTC
once | TRBD2 | TRBJ2-7 | TRBV28 | CASTPGLAGTYEQYF | TGTGCCAGCACCCCTGGCCTAGCGGGTACCTACGAGCAGTACTTC
NA | NA | TRBJ2-2 | TRBV19 | CASSATLVGRTDTGELFF | TGTGCCAGTAGTGCCACCCTCGTGGGGCGTACAGACACCGGGGAGCTGTTTTTT
NA | NA | TRBJ2-7 | TRBV9 | CASSVGGGDEQYF | TGTGCCAGCAGCGTCGGGGGTGGCGACGAGCAGTACTTC
NA | NA | TRBJ1-2 | TRBV5-5 | CASSLDGSYGYTF | TGTGCCAGCAGCTTGGACGGTTCCTATGGCTACACCTTC
NA | NA | TRBJ1-2 | TRBV6-1 | CASSNPPEGYTF | TGTGCCAGCAGTAACCCTCCAGAGGGCTACACCTTC
once | NA | TRBJ1-2 | TRBV28 | CASSFRTVPLGGYTF | TGTGCCAGCAGTTTCCGGACGGTGCCCCTGGGAGGCTACACCTTC
once | NA | TRBJ2-3 | TRBV5-1 | CASSITTGRYGDTQYF | TGCGCCAGCAGCATAACCACCGGACGTTATGGGGATACGCAGTATTTT